This T cell receptor beta chain is from a study of PD-L1 blockade in urothelial cancer. Notes on the study in general: Stronger expansion of tumor-associated clones in blood at 3 weeks distinguished durable-benefit patients. Pretreatment TCR clonality in blood under the median foretold superior survival.

The time point here: pretreatment peripheral blood. All patients handed over anywhere from 1 to 8 samples, pretreatment and on-treatment. PCRs each included synthetic TCR analog templates spiked in. The data were produced by immunoSEQ multiplex PCR, yet TCRdb's version contains in-frame clones alone and is incomplete. The data hold under 80,000 clones, with 81% observed a single time. About this clone: Antigen specificity is unknown.

Unmatched junction bases numbered 9, after V lost 4 bases and J lost 9 bases. This CDR3 comprises 14 residues. Germline assignment: CDR1 SGHKS and CDR2 YYEKEE (reference sequence). The chain links TRBV5-5 to TRBJ2-4; 8 bases align to TRBD1. Sequences were derived from PBMCs, sampled around atezolizumab (anti-PD-L1) treatment. The clonotype originates from a man aged 65 to 85 with urothelial cancer. The CDR3 region has the DNA TGTGCCAGCAGCCGTAGACAGGGGCAGGGCATTCAGTACTTC. This sequence encodes CASSRRQGQGIQYF. Drawing the rest from reference TRBV5-5 and TRBJ2-4, the complete variable domain is DAGVTQSPTHLIKTRGQQVTLRCSPISGHKSVSWYQQVLGQGPQFIFQYYEKEERGRGNFPDRFSARQFPNYSSELNVNALLLGDSALYLCASSRRQGQGIQYFGAGTRLSVL.